This entry describes one T cell receptor (beta chain). A read error may account for a junction end that differs from germline. These data belong to a study of blood T cell repertoires in COVID-19. Across the study: Researchers got acute and convalescent COVID-19 samples from the United States, Italy and Spain. T cells, B-cell-depleted T cells, or PBMCs provided the cDNA or gDNA that served as material.

As originally analysed: The assay estimated nucleated cells by amplifying reference gene primers. Sequencing used immunoSEQ multiplex PCR; TCRdb keeps in-frame clones, though not all of them. V and J calls and clone size come straight from that table; D and trimming were deduced from the DNA. The table lists under 200,000 clones, roughly 90% of them singletons. The CDR3 contains 16 residues. Per germline, CDR1 MGHRA and CDR2 YSYEKL. What the recovered Cohort 3 donors had was two negative PCRs, clearance, or symptom resolution. The rearrangement uses TRBV4-1 and TRBJ1-1; 8 nucleotides agree with TRBD1. Sequencing was carried out using PBMCs or T cells enriched from blood (not recorded which). This TCR derives from a woman aged 45-65 years who had recovered from COVID-19. The CDR3 is CASSQVGTGMNSEAFF. The CDR3 coding sequence is TGCGCCAGCAGCCAAGTGGGGACAGGTATGAACTCTGAAGCTTTCTTT.